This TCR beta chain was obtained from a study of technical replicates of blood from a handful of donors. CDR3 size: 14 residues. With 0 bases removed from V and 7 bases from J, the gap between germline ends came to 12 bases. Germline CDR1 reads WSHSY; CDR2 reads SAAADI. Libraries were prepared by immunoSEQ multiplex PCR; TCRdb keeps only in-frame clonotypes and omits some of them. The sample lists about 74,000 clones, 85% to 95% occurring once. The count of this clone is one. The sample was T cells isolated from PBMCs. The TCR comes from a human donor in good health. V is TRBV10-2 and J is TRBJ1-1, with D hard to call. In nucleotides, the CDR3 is TGCGCCAGCAGTGAGTCTCCCCCCTGGAGTGAAGCTTTCTTT. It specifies CASSESPPWSEAFF.